The following is a T cell receptor (beta chain) sequence with its context. Each of the donors had roughly 9.7 milliliters of peripheral blood drawn into EDTA-treated Vacutainer tubes. V lost 2 bases and J 0 bases, leaving 11 bases between the germline ends. Germline CDR1 reads MNHEY; CDR2 reads SVGAGI. The CDR3 loop spans 16 amino acids. The data were taken from a study of blood T cells in healthy people across ages. Through a sample-barcoded 5' primer and a J-beta primer mix, a second PCR was run for roughly 6 to 11 cycles. Sequencing yielded, for each sample, at least 3 million paired-end reads carrying CDR3. TCRdb recomputed calls from the 5' RACE reads with MiXCR, one row per CDR3 protein. The sample includes over 600,000 distinct CDR3 sequences, roughly 56% of them seen just once.

This receptor was taken from a man between 35 and 55 years old in good health. Sequenced sample: blood. The rearrangement uses TRBV6-5 and TRBJ2-1, with a weak D call TRBD1 (6 bases). The DNA for the CDR3 is TGTGCCAGCAGTTACCAGGGGACGGCCTCCTACAATGAGCAGTTCTTC. The encoded protein is CASSYQGTASYNEQFF.